The 28 T cell receptor beta chains presented below share a single source sample, sequenced in a study of T cell repertoires in cytomegalovirus infection. These receptors lack a known antigen. One entry per CDR3 protein, called by TCRdb with MiXCR from the reads. The table lists 450,000 to 600,000 distinct CDR3 sequences, roughly 46% of them singletons. Sequenced here: cultured PBMCs, sampled from culture after CMV antigen stimulation. The receptors here all came from a human donor in good health (CMV status not recorded). Some clones in this sample may be carry-over from other donors' samples.

This chain connects TRBV5-1 to TRBJ2-7, with 8 bases that match TRBD1. CDR3 length: 16 residues. Trimming took 4 bases from V and 3 from J; bases not matched to a gene: 12. The germline V gene encodes CDR1 SGHRS and CDR2 YFSETQ. The CDR3 bases are TGCGCCAGCAGCATCTCTGGACAGGGACCCGTCTACGAGCAGTACTTC. It specifies CASSISGQGPVYEQYF. The full variable domain, its missing parts supplied by reference TRBV5-1 and TRBJ2-7, is KAGVTQTPRYLIKTRGQQVTLSCSPISGHRSVSWYQQTPGQGLQFLFEYFSETQRNKGNFPGRFSGRQFSNSRSEMNVSTLELGDSALYLCASSISGQGPVYEQYFGPGTRLTVT.

This sequence joins TRBV28 and TRBJ2-5, with 7 bases aligning to TRBD2. V shed 3 bases and J 1 base; nucleotides not matched to a gene: 8. Germline values: CDR1 MDHEN, CDR2 SYDVKM. The CDR3 is made up of 16 amino acids. The CDR3 protein is CASSLEWTGGQETQYF. The CDR3 DNA follows: TGTGCCAGCAGTTTGGAGTGGACGGGGGGCCAAGAGACCCAGTACTTC.

The chain has TRBV7-9 and TRBJ1-2; D is ambiguous. Trimming shortened V by 5 bases and J by 4 bases, and 11 bases separated the two germline ends. The germline CDR1 and CDR2 sequences are SEHNR and FQNEAQ (reference sequence). The CDR3 is made up of 13 amino acids. The CDR3 DNA follows: TGTGCCAGCAGCGCGAGTACCATCTATGGCTACACCTTC. This translates into CASSASTIYGYTF. Looking up the rest from reference TRBV7-9 and TRBJ1-2 gives the full variable domain: DTGVSQNPRHKITKRGQNVTFRCDPISEHNRLYWYRQTLGQGPEFLTYFQNEAQLEKSRLLSDRFSAERPKGSFSTLEIQRTEQGDSAMYLCASSASTIYGYTFGSGTRLTVV.

The V call is TRBV4-1, the J call TRBJ1-4; weak D call: TRBD1 (5 bases). The germline gives CDR1 MGHRA, CDR2 YSYEKL. The CDR3 is 17 residues long. The germline V and J ends were trimmed by 4 bases and 6 bases, with 21 bases remaining between them. The CDR3 DNA reads TGCGCCAGCAGCCCCATTATCGGGACTCCAACGGATGAAAAACTGTTTTTT. It is translated as CASSPIIGTPTDEKLFF.

The rearrangement joins TRBV7-2 to TRBJ2-5; 10 positions match TRBD1. Germline V gives CDR1 SGHTA, CDR2 FQGNSA. V dropped 2 bases and J dropped 2; count of bases not matched to a gene: 2. The CDR3 is made up of 15 amino acids. The CDR3 DNA reads as TGTGCCAGCAGCTTACTGGACAGGGGGCAAGAGACCCAGTACTTC. This sequence encodes CASSLLDRGQETQYF.

J is TRBJ2-7 and V is TRBV7-2; D not certain. CDR3 length equals 13 residues. V was cut by 3 bases and J by 5 bases, with 11 bases left in between. From germline, CDR1 is SGHTA and CDR2 FQGNSA. CDR3 amino acids: CASSFLPGDEQYF. The CDR3 DNA sequence: TGTGCCAGCAGCTTCCTTCCTGGGGACGAGCAGTACTTC.

The rearrangement uses TRBV7-6 and TRBJ2-7, with 10 bases lining up with TRBD1. Unmatched junction bases numbered 6, after V lost 5 bases and J lost 2 bases. The germline V gene has CDR1 SGHVS and CDR2 FNYEAQ. There are 15 residues in the CDR3. DNA for the CDR3: TGTGCCAGCAGCAAACATGGGACAGGGGCCTACGAGCAGTACTTC. This sequence encodes CASSKHGTGAYEQYF.

The CDR3 DNA follows: TGTGCCAGCAGTAGTAGCGGGGTCTCCTACAATGAGCAGTTCTTC. This encodes CASSSSGVSYNEQFF. This chain joins TRBV12-3 or TRBV12-4 and TRBJ2-1; 8 bases are a match to TRBD2. The CDR3 runs 15 residues. J was trimmed by 0 bases and V by 5 bases; bases with no gene match: 3.

The chain joins TRBV6-1 to TRBJ1-4, with D hard to call. CDR3 length equals 11 residues. The germline V gene has CDR1 MNHNS and CDR2 SASEGT. V shed 8 bases and J shed 8 bases, with 9 bases lying between them. The CDR3 loop reads CASEVREKLFF. The CDR3 coding sequence is TGTGCCAGCGAAGTAAGAGAAAAACTGTTTTTT.

The V and J genes are TRBV12-3 or TRBV12-4 and TRBJ2-7; possible D gene TRBD2, 6 bases. V was trimmed by 4 bases and J by 4 bases, leaving 14 bases between them. This CDR3 has 14 residues. The DNA of the CDR3 is TGTGCCAGCAGTTCCCCCGGGAGTCCTTACGAGCAGTACTTC. Its translation: CASSSPGSPYEQYF.

The genes are TRBV20-1 and TRBJ1-6, with 10 bases aligning to TRBD1. Germline loops: CDR1 DFQATT, CDR2 SNEGSKA (reference sequence). The trim removed 1 base at V and 10 bases at J, leaving 1 base unmatched. The CDR3 is made up of 13 amino acids. The CDR3 bases are TGCAGTGCTAGAGGGACAGGGGGATCACCCCTCCACTTT. This gives the protein CSARGTGGSPLHF.

The chain joins TRBV20-1 to TRBJ1-5, with D tentatively TRBD1 (5 bases). CDR3 length: 16 amino acids. Trimming stripped 5 bases from V and 9 bases from J, with 26 bases between. Germline V CDR1 and CDR2: DFQATT, SNEGSKA (reference sequence). The CDR3 spells CSAEKTPGGWGRPQHF. The CDR3 DNA follows: TGCAGTGCTGAAAAAACCCCGGGCGGTTGGGGCCGGCCCCAGCATTTT.

This clonotype was recorded only once. The chain has TRBV29-1 and TRBJ1-4; TRBD1 matches 10 bases. This CDR3 contains 12 residues. Per germline, CDR1 SQVTM and CDR2 ANQGSEA. Losses at the gene ends were 7 bases for V and 10 bases for J; bases not matched to a gene: 6. The DNA of the CDR3 is TGCAGCGCCGGGACAGGGGACCCAAAACTGTTTTTT. This gives the protein CSAGTGDPKLFF.

V gene TRBV3-1 combines with J gene TRBJ2-5; 7 bases align to TRBD2. V gave up 3 bases and J gave up 2 bases; unmatched junction bases: 12. The CDR3 contains 17 residues. Germline lookup yields CDR1 LGHDT and CDR2 YNNKEL (reference sequence). The CDR3 region is CASSHIRASGLQETQYF. The CDR3 DNA reads TGTGCCAGCAGCCACATTCGGGCTAGCGGCCTTCAAGAGACCCAGTACTTC.

This clonotype was seen more than once but under ten times. The V gene is TRBV6-2 or TRBV6-3, the J gene TRBJ2-7; tentative D call: TRBD2 (6 bases). V was clipped by 6 bases and J by 6 bases, with 18 bases between them. There are 14 residues in the CDR3. The germline CDR1 and CDR2 sequences are MNHEY and SVGEGT. The CDR3 sequence is CASRPRLVRAEQYF. The CDR3 bases are TGTGCCAGCAGGCCCCGACTAGTCCGTGCCGAGCAGTACTTC.

The rearrangement uses TRBV6-8 and TRBJ2-5; weak D call: TRBD2 (5 bases). From germline, CDR1 is MNHGY and CDR2 SAAAGT. The germline V and J ends were trimmed by 8 bases and 4 bases, with 11 bases remaining between them. The CDR3 runs to 12 residues. The CDR3 DNA is TGTGCCAGCGCTAGCTCCTCAGAGACCCAGTACTTC. Residues: CASASSSETQYF.

CDR3: CASSYSGTGGGNQPQHF. CDR3 DNA sequence: TGTGCCAGCAGTTACTCCGGGACAGGGGGCGGCAATCAGCCCCAGCATTTT. The V call is TRBV6-6, the J call TRBJ1-5; TRBD1 matches at 12 bases. The V gene's germline CDR1 is MNHNY and CDR2 SVGAGI (reference sequence). Trimming cost V 0 bases and J 2 bases; bases outside gene matches: 2. This CDR3 is built from 17 residues.

The gene calls are TRBV7-4 and TRBJ2-5, with 9 positions matching TRBD2. The CDR3 is made up of 17 amino acids. Looked up from germline, CDR1 is SGHVT and CDR2 is SQSDAQ. V shed 0 bases, J shed 2 bases, and the junction held 7 bases outside the gene matches. The CDR3 sequence: CASSLARALAGQETQYF. In nucleotides, the CDR3 is TGTGCCAGCAGCTTAGCGCGAGCGCTAGCGGGACAAGAGACCCAGTACTTC.

This clonotype was counted a few times. V is TRBV19 and J is TRBJ1-5, with D possibly matching TRBD1 (5 bases). The ends were cut back, 3 bases at V and 9 bases at J, with 18 bases in the middle. CDR3 length equals 15 residues. Germline V gene lookup returns CDR1 LNHDA and CDR2 SQIVND (reference sequence). CDR3 DNA: TGTGCCAGTAGTATTACCAAGGGGCATGAGTCGCCCCAGCATTTT. As protein: CASSITKGHESPQHF.

The chain employs TRBV12-5 and TRBJ2-7; D gene uncertain. The CDR3 sequence is 16 residues long. Trimming took 3 bases from V and 3 from J, leaving 18 bases between them. CDR1 is LGHNT, CDR2 FRNRAP, per germline. CDR3 residues: CASGFTPPSAVYEQYF. The CDR3 DNA sequence: TGTGCTAGTGGTTTTACCCCCCCGAGCGCCGTCTACGAGCAGTACTTC. Based on the CDR3 plus reference TRBV12-5 and TRBJ2-7, the full variable domain is DARVTQTPRHKVTEMGQEVTMRCQPILGHNTVFWYRQTMMQGLELLAYFRNRAPLDDSGMPKDRFSAEMPDATLATLKIQPSEPRDSAVYFCASGFTPPSAVYEQYFGPGTRLTVT.

The genes are TRBV27 and TRBJ2-7, with 9 bases fitting TRBD1. This CDR3 contains 15 residues. The trim removed 5 bases at V and 0 bases at J, leaving 5 bases unmatched. The germline V gene has CDR1 MNHEY and CDR2 SMNVEV (reference sequence). The CDR3 reads CASSADRGFSYEQYF. In DNA, the CDR3 is TGTGCCAGCAGTGCTGACAGGGGGTTCTCCTACGAGCAGTACTTC.

This chain links TRBV7-2 with TRBJ2-3, with D uncertain. This CDR3 contains 18 residues. V was trimmed by 4 bases and J by 2 bases, leaving 22 bases between them. Germline CDR1 and CDR2: SGHTA and FQGNSA. CDR3 DNA: TGTGCCAGCAGCTCGTACTATCTCCCAGCTCAGTACACAGATACGCAGTATTTT. Its protein product is CASSSYYLPAQYTDTQYF.

The chain links TRBV19 to TRBJ1-1; D gene uncertain. The length of the CDR3 is 12 residues. V dropped 1 base and J dropped 10 bases, with 10 bases sitting between them. Germline values: CDR1 LNHDA, CDR2 SQIVND (reference sequence). The CDR3: CASSIGGGRAFF. The CDR3 nucleotides read TGTGCCAGTAGTATAGGGGGAGGGCGAGCTTTCTTT.

A few counts support this clonotype. The chain employs TRBV4-1 and TRBJ2-5; 14 nucleotides match TRBD2. Germline CDR1 and CDR2: MGHRA and YSYEKL. The J segment lost 1 base and the V segment lost 0 bases, leaving 4 bases of the junction unmatched. This CDR3 is 18 amino acids long. The CDR3 loop reads CASSQDFGLAGGQETQYF. The CDR3, as DNA: TGCGCCAGCAGCCAAGATTTCGGACTAGCGGGGGGCCAAGAGACCCAGTACTTC.

The chain employs TRBV6-1 and TRBJ1-5, with D uncertain. This CDR3 contains 13 residues. Germline-derived CDR1 and CDR2 are MNHNS and SASEGT. Trimming stripped 4 bases from V and 2 bases from J, with 6 bases between. CDR3 residues: CASSAGGNQPQHF. CDR3 DNA: TGTGCCAGCAGTGCCGGTGGCAATCAGCCCCAGCATTTT.

This clonotype showed up many times. The CDR3 DNA sequence: TGTGCCAGCAGCCTCCAGACAGGGACGTCAGCTTTCTTT. Translation: CASSLQTGTSAFF. This chain joins TRBV7-2 and TRBJ1-1; TRBD1 matches 7 bases. After removal of 5 bases from V and 10 bases from J, the junction contained 10 bases not matched to a gene. The V gene's germline CDR1 is SGHTA and CDR2 FQGNSA. This CDR3 has 13 amino acids.

This clonotype was found once. The chain carries TRBV6-2 or TRBV6-3 and TRBJ2-2; D remains ambiguous. The CDR3 totals 12 residues. Germline loops: CDR1 MNHEY, CDR2 SVGEGT. Trimming shortened V by 7 bases and J by 3 bases, and 6 bases separated the two germline ends. DNA of the CDR3: TGTGCCAGCAATAGGGACACCGGGGAGCTGTTTTTT. Its protein product is CASNRDTGELFF.

This chain uses TRBV7-6 with TRBJ2-7; D might be TRBD1 (6 bases). The length of the CDR3 is 15 residues. CDR1 SGHVS and CDR2 FNYEAQ come from the germline V gene. Trimming took 5 bases from V and 1 from J, leaving 15 bases between them. The DNA for the CDR3 is TGTGCCAGCAGCCGGGACATCGGACCTTCCTACGAGCAGTACTTC. This gives the protein CASSRDIGPSYEQYF.